Below, 18 T cell receptor beta chains from the same sample are listed, as sequenced in a study of cytomegalovirus exposure and HLA in healthy donors. Generated by immunoSEQ multiplex PCR, the TCRdb table keeps only in-frame clones and is missing some. The sample contains tens of thousands of clones, roughly nine tenths of which appear only once. The sequenced sample consisted of PBMCs. These receptors were taken from a man between 18 and 29 years old in good health and CMV-seronegative.

V usage is TRBV5-1 and J usage is TRBJ2-7; 8 bases match TRBD2. Germline V CDR1 and CDR2: SGHRS, YFSETQ. The CDR3 consists of 15 residues. V lost 2 bases, J lost 2 bases, and 6 bases stayed unmatched. The CDR3 spells CASSFRIAGPYEQYF. The CDR3 bases are TGCGCCAGCAGCTTTAGGATAGCGGGGCCCTACGAGCAGTACTTC.

V and J are TRBV7-9 and TRBJ2-3, with TRBD1 identical over 8 bases. The CDR3 extends over 15 amino acids. The junction had 1 base not matched to a gene; V was cut back by 1 base and J by 1 base. Germline V gene lookup returns CDR1 SEHNR and CDR2 FQNEAQ (reference sequence). The CDR3 DNA reads TGTGCCAGCAGCTTAGAGACAGGGGGCACAGATACGCAGTATTTT. Protein: CASSLETGGTDTQYF. Using reference TRBV7-9 and TRBJ2-3 for the parts outside the CDR3, the full variable domain is DTGVSQNPRHKITKRGQNVTFRCDPISEHNRLYWYRQTLGQGPEFLTYFQNEAQLEKSRLLSDRFSAERPKGSFSTLEIQRTEQGDSAMYLCASSLETGGTDTQYFGPGTRLTVL.

The genes are TRBV28 and TRBJ2-5, with D possibly being TRBD1 (6 bases). From germline, CDR1 is MDHEN and CDR2 SYDVKM. The CDR3 contains 15 residues. Trimming removed 7 bases at V and 5 bases at J, with 20 bases between. The CDR3 loop is CASKEPGDSTETQYF. CDR3 coding DNA: TGTGCCAGCAAGGAACCAGGGGATTCGACGGAGACCCAGTACTTC.

The CDR3 is CASFGLASEQYF. CDR3 nucleotide sequence: TGTGCCAGCTTCGGACTAGCCTCGGAGCAGTACTTC. The rearrangement uses TRBV6-1 and TRBJ2-7; 8 bases match TRBD2. Germline V CDR1 and CDR2: MNHNS, SASEGT. V lost 8 bases to trimming and J lost 7 bases; unmatched junction nucleotides: 7. The CDR3 is 12 amino acids.

The table lists this clone with a few counts. The chain recombines TRBV28 with TRBJ2-7; TRBD2 matches 12 bases. Unmatched junction bases numbered 11, after V lost 4 bases and J lost 10 bases. Germline CDR1 is MDHEN and CDR2 is SYDVKM. CDR3 length: 15 residues. The CDR3 DNA reads as TGTGCCAGCAGTTCGCCGACTAGCGGGAGAACGGGACAGTACTTC. It codes for CASSSPTSGRTGQYF.

V usage is TRBV5-1 and J usage is TRBJ2-2; D possibly corresponds to TRBD2 (5 bases). Germline V CDR1 and CDR2: SGHRS, YFSETQ. V was cut by 0 bases and J by 6 bases, with 12 bases left in between. The CDR3 contains 15 residues. The CDR3 reads CASSLVASSAGELFF. The CDR3, as DNA: TGCGCCAGCAGCTTGGTAGCGTCCAGCGCCGGGGAGCTGTTTTTT. Using reference TRBV5-1 and TRBJ2-2 for the parts outside the CDR3, the full variable domain is KAGVTQTPRYLIKTRGQQVTLSCSPISGHRSVSWYQQTPGQGLQFLFEYFSETQRNKGNFPGRFSGRQFSNSRSEMNVSTLELGDSALYLCASSLVASSAGELFFGEGSRLTVL.

This clone was picked up one time. This chain joins TRBV5-4 and TRBJ1-4, with D hard to call. This CDR3 region has 15 residues. Germline V gene data show CDR1 as SGHNT and CDR2 as YYREEE (reference sequence). Trimming removed 3 bases at V and 6 bases at J, with 15 bases between. The CDR3 sequence: CASSYYSGGDEKLFF. The CDR3 coding sequence is TGTGCCAGCAGCTATTACTCGGGAGGCGATGAAAAACTGTTTTTT.

V usage is TRBV5-1 and J usage is TRBJ2-1; D might be TRBD2 (6 bases). Germline CDR1 and CDR2: SGHRS and YFSETQ. Trimming stripped 6 bases from V and 3 bases from J, with 13 bases between. This CDR3 is 14 amino acids long. CDR3 DNA sequence: TGCGCCAGCACCGGGACTCCCAACTACAATGAGCAGTTCTTC. Encoded protein: CASTGTPNYNEQFF.

The rearrangement joins TRBV6-1 to TRBJ2-7; 8 bases align to TRBD1. The CDR3 loop spans 13 amino acids. Per the germline V gene, CDR1 is MNHNS and CDR2 is SASEGT. V lost 6 bases to trimming and J lost 5 bases; unmatched junction nucleotides: 6. CDR3 sequence: CASRDRVTHEQYF. In DNA form, the CDR3 reads TGTGCCAGCAGGGACAGGGTCACGCACGAGCAGTACTTC.

V is TRBV19 and J is TRBJ1-2, with TRBD1 matching over 7 bases. Germline assignment: CDR1 LNHDA and CDR2 SQIVND (reference sequence). CDR3 length equals 14 residues. V shed 5 bases, J shed 2 bases, and the junction held 5 bases outside the gene matches. As DNA, the CDR3 is TGTGCCAGTAGTGAGGAGGGGGCGAACTATGGCTACACCTTC. Translation gives CASSEEGANYGYTF. Filled out from reference TRBV19 and TRBJ1-2, the complete variable domain reads DGGITQSPKYLFRKEGQNVTLSCEQNLNHDAMYWYRQDPGQGLRLIYYSQIVNDFQKGDIAEGYSVSREKKESFPLTVTSAQKNPTAFYLCASSEEGANYGYTFGSGTRLTVV.

The J gene is TRBJ1-1, the V gene TRBV18, with a possible D match to TRBD1 (6 bases). V lost 4 bases, J lost 1 base, and 10 bases lay in between. The CDR3 is 14 residues long. Germline assignment: CDR1 KGHSH and CDR2 LQKENI. The CDR3 region is CASSQQDRNTEAFF. The CDR3 DNA reads TGTGCCAGCTCACAACAGGACAGGAACACTGAAGCTTTCTTT.

J is TRBJ2-7 and V is TRBV6-5; the match to TRBD2 covers 8 bases. V trimming: 0 bases; J trimming: 4 bases; junction bases outside the gene matches: 8. Per germline, CDR1 MNHEY and CDR2 SVGAGI. The CDR3 totals 16 residues. CDR3 sequence reads: CASSYSPTGGAYEQYF. In nucleotides, the CDR3 is TGTGCCAGCAGTTACTCCCCGACGGGGGGGGCTTACGAGCAGTACTTC.

CDR3 sequence (DNA): TGTGCCAGCAGCGCCCGACAGGGGGTGGGCACCGGGGAGCTGTTTTTT. This encodes CASSARQGVGTGELFF. This chain uses TRBV9 with TRBJ2-2, with 9 nucleotides matching TRBD1. The germline V gene has CDR1 SGDLS and CDR2 YYNGEE. This CDR3 is built from 16 residues. J was trimmed by 4 bases and V by 3 bases; bases with no gene match: 7.

The chain combines TRBV11-2 with TRBJ2-1; 12 bases fit TRBD2. CDR1 and CDR2 (germline): SGHAT, FQNNGV. After removal of 3 bases from V and 5 bases from J, the junction contained 5 bases not matched to a gene. The CDR3 totals 16 residues. The CDR3 bases are TGTGCCAGCAGCTTCAGACTAGCGGGAGCCCACAATGAGCAGTTCTTC. It specifies CASSFRLAGAHNEQFF.

The CDR3 sequence: CASSLVMFGGQGFYF. Here the CDR3 DNA reads TGTGCCAGCAGCTTAGTTATGTTTGGGGGACAGGGCTTCTACTTC. This rearrangement joins TRBV7-8 to TRBJ2-7; TRBD1 agrees at 9 bases. Germline V gene sequence: CDR1 SGHVS, CDR2 FQNEAQ. The J segment lost 13 bases and the V segment lost 1 base, leaving 14 bases of the junction unmatched. The CDR3 is 15 residues long.

The V call is TRBV5-4, the J call TRBJ2-7; D is uncertain. Germline values: CDR1 SGHNT, CDR2 YYREEE (reference sequence). This CDR3 has 14 amino acids. The germline V and J ends were trimmed by 0 bases and 7 bases, with 14 bases remaining between them. CDR3 in DNA: TGTGCCAGCAGCTTGGACGGTACGGCGGAGGAGCAGTACTTC. Translated, it gives CASSLDGTAEEQYF.

The chain has TRBV6-1 and TRBJ1-5; 7 positions agree with TRBD1. The CDR3 totals 18 residues. Trimming removed 3 bases from V and 0 bases from J; junction bases left unmatched: 11. CDR1 and CDR2 from the germline V gene are MNHNS and SASEGT. The CDR3 reads CASSDPGDSWYSNQPQHF. The CDR3, as DNA: TGTGCCAGCAGTGACCCGGGGGACAGTTGGTATAGCAATCAGCCCCAGCATTTT.

This rearrangement joins TRBV18 to TRBJ2-5; 8 nucleotides align to TRBD1. From germline, CDR1 is KGHSH and CDR2 LQKENI. The CDR3 runs to 16 residues. The junction had 8 bases not matched to a gene; V was cut back by 3 bases and J by 2 bases. The chain's CDR3 is CASSPGQGAVQETQYF. Here the CDR3 DNA reads TGTGCCAGCTCACCGGGGCAGGGGGCCGTTCAAGAGACCCAGTACTTC.